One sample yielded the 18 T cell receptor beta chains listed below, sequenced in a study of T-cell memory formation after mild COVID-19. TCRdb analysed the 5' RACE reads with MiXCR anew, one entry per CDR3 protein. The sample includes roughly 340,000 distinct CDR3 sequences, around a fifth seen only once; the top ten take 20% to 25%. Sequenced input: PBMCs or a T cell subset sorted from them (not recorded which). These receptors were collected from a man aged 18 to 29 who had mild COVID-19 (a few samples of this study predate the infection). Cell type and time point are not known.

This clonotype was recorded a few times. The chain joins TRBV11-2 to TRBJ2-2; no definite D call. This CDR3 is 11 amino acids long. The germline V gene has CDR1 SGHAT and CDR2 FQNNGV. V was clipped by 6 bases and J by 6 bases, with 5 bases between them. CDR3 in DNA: TGTGCCAGCAGGAGTGCCGGGGAGCTGTTTTTT. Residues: CASRSAGELFF.

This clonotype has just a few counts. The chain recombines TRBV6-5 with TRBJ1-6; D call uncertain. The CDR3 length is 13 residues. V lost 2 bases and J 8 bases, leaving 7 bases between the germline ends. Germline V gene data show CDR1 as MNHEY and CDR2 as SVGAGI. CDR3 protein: CASSYEGYSPLHF. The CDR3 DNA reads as TGTGCCAGCAGTTACGAAGGGTATTCACCCCTCCACTTT.

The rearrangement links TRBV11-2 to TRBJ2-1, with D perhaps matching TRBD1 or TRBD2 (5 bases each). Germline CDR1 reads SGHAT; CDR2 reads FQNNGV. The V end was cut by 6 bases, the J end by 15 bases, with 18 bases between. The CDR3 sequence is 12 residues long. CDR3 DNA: TGTGCCAGCAGTTACGACTCCCGGGGCCCGTTCTTC. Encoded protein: CASSYDSRGPFF. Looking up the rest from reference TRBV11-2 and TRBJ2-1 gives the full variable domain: EAGVAQSPRYKIIEKRQSVAFWCNPISGHATLYWYQQILGQGPKLLIQFQNNGVVDDSQLPKDRFSAERLKGVDSTLKIQPAKLEDSAVYLCASSYDSRGPFFGPGTRLTVL.

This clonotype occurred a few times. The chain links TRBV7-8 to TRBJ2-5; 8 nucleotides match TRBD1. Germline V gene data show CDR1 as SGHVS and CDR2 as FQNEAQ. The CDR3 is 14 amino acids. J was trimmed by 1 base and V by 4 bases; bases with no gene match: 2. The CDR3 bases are TGTGCCAGCAGCTCGGACAGGGCCCAAGAGACCCAGTACTTC. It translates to CASSSDRAQETQYF.

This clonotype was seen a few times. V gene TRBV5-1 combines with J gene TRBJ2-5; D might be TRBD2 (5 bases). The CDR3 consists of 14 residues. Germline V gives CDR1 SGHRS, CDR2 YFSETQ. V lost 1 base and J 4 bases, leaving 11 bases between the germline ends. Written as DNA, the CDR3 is TGCGCCAGCAGCTTGCTCGGGGATCTAGAGACCCAGTACTTC. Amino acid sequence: CASSLLGDLETQYF. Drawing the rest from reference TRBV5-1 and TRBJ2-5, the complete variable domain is KAGVTQTPRYLIKTRGQQVTLSCSPISGHRSVSWYQQTPGQGLQFLFEYFSETQRNKGNFPGRFSGRQFSNSRSEMNVSTLELGDSALYLCASSLLGDLETQYFGPGTRLLVL.

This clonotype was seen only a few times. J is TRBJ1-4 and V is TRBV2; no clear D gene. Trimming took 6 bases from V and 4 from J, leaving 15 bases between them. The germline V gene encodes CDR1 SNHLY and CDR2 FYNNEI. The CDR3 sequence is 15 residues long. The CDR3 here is CASSANELLNEKLFF. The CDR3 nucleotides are TGTGCCAGCAGCGCCAACGAGTTACTTAATGAAAAACTGTTTTTT.

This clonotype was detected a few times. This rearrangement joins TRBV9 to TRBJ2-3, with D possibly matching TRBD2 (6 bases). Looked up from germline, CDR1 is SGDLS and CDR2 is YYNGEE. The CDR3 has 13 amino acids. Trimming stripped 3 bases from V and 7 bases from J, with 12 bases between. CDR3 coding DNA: TGTGCCAGCAGCGAGGAGGGCAGAAATACGCAGTATTTT. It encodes CASSEEGRNTQYF.

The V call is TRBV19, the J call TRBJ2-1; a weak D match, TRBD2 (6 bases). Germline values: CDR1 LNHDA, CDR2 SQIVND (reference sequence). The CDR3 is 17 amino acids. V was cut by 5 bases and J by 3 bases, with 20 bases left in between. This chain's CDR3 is CASSWAPQRVNYNEQFF. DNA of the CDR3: TGTGCCAGTAGTTGGGCCCCGCAGCGGGTAAACTACAATGAGCAGTTCTTC. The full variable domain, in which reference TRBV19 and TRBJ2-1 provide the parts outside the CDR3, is DGGITQSPKYLFRKEGQNVTLSCEQNLNHDAMYWYRQDPGQGLRLIYYSQIVNDFQKGDIAEGYSVSREKKESFPLTVTSAQKNPTAFYLCASSWAPQRVNYNEQFFGPGTRLTVL.

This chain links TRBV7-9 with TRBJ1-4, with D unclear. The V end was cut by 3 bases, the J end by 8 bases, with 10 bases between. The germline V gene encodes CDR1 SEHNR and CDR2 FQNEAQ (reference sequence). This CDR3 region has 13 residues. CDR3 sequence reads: CASSFDGYEKLFF. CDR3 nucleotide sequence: TGTGCCAGCAGCTTTGACGGCTACGAAAAACTGTTTTTT.

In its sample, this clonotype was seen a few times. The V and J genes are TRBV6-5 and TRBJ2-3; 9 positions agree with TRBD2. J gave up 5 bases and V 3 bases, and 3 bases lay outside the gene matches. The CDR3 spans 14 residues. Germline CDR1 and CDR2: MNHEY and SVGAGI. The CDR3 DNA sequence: TGTGCCAGCAGTTATAGCGGGGGTGGAGATACGCAGTATTTT. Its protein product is CASSYSGGGDTQYF.

DNA for the CDR3: TGTGCCATCAGTGAGTCGTCGAAGACCTTCCAAGAGACCCAGTACTTC. Protein sequence: CAISESSKTFQETQYF. The gene calls are TRBV10-3 and TRBJ2-5; D is uncertain. This CDR3 spans 16 amino acids. The V end was cut by 0 bases, the J end by 1 base, with 12 bases between. Germline CDR1 ENHRY, CDR2 SYGVKD.

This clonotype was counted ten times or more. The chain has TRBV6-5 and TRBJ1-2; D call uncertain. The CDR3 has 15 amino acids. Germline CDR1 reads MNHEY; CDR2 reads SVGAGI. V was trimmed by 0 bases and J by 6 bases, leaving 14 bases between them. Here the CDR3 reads CASSYSLGGLDGYTF. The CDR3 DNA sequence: TGTGCCAGCAGTTACTCCCTCGGAGGGCTGGATGGCTACACCTTC.

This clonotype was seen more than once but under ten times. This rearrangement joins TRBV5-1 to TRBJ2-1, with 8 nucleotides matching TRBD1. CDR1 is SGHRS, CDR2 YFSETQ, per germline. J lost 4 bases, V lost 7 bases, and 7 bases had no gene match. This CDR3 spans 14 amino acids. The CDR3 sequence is CASSPGDRYNEQFF. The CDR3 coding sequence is TGCGCCAGCTCTCCTGGGGACAGGTACAATGAGCAGTTCTTC.

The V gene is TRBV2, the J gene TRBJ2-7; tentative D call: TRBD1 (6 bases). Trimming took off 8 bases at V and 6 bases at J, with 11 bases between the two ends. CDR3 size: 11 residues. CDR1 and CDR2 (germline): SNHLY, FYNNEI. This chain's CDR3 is CASLLGGEQYV. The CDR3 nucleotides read TGTGCCAGCCTTCTAGGGGGCGAGCAGTACGTC.

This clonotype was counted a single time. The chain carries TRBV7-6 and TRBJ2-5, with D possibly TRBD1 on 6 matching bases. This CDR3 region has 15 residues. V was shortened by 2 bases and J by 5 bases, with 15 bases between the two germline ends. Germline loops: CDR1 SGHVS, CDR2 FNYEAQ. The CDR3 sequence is CASSLRYRQGETQYF. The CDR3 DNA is TGTGCCAGCAGCTTAAGATACCGGCAGGGGGAGACCCAGTACTTC. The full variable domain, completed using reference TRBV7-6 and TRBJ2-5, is GAGVSQSPRYKVTKRGQDVALRCDPISGHVSLYWYRQALGQGPEFLTYFNYEAQQDKSGLPNDRFSAERPEGSISTLTIQRTEQRDSAMYRCASSLRYRQGETQYFGPGTRLLVL.

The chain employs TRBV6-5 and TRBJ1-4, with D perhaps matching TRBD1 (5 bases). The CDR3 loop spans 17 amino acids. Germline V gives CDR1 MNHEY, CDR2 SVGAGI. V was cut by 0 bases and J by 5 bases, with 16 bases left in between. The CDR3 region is CASSYSGSAGGNEKLFF. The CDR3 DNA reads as TGTGCCAGCAGTTACTCGGGTTCCGCTGGGGGGAATGAAAAACTGTTTTTT.

The CDR3 loop reads CASSLSQNYGYTF. The CDR3 DNA reads as TGTGCCAGCAGCTTATCCCAGAACTATGGCTACACCTTC. The chain uses TRBV7-9 and TRBJ1-2, with D hard to call. V lost 2 bases and J 2 bases, leaving 6 bases between the germline ends. CDR3 length: 13 residues. The V gene's germline CDR1 is SEHNR and CDR2 FQNEAQ (reference sequence).

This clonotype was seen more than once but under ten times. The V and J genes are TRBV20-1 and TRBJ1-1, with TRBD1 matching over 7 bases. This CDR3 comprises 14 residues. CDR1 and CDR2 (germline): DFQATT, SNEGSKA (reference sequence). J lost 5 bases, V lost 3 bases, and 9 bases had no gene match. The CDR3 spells CSASPAGQLTEAFF. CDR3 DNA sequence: TGCAGTGCTAGCCCAGCGGGACAGCTGACTGAAGCTTTCTTT.